This T cell receptor beta chain was captured by sequencing in a study of T-cell memory formation after mild COVID-19. Study-wide results and caveats: Clones contracting across day 15 to 85 had a balanced CD4/CD8 profile; later expanding clones leaned CD4+. For contracting clones, CD4+ ones sat mainly in CM and EM, CD8+ in EMRA.

The CDR3 has 11 residues. Looked up from germline, CDR1 is DFQATT and CDR2 is SNEGSKA (reference sequence). V lost 2 bases, J lost 8 bases, and 7 bases lay in between. Regarding this clonotype: Its target is unknown.

TCRdb called the 5' RACE reads again in MiXCR, with one record for every CDR3 protein. The sample carries roughly 130,000 distinct CDR3 sequences, about 6% recorded once. V is TRBV20-1 and J is TRBJ2-1; D remains ambiguous. The receptor comes from an adult woman who had mild COVID-19 (a few samples of this study predate the infection). Cell type and time point are not known. The material sequenced was PBMCs or a T cell subset sorted from them (not recorded which). The CDR3 DNA reads TGCAGTGCTAGACCTAGAGATGAGCAGTTCTTC. Amino acids: CSARPRDEQFF.